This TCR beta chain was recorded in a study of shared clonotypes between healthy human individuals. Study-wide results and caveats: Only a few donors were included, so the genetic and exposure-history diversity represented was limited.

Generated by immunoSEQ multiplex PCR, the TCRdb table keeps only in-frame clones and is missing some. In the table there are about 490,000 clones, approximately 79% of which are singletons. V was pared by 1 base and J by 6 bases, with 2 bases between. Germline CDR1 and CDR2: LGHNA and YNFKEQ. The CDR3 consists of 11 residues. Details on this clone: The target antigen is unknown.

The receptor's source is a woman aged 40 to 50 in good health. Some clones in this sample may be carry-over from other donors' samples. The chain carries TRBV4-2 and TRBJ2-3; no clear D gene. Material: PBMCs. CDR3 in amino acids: CASSQGDTQYF. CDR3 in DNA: TGTGCCAGCAGCCAAGGGGATACGCAGTATTTT.